These 3 T cell receptor beta chains were all obtained from the same sample, sequenced in a study of neurological immune-mediated disorders. The time point: technical triplicate 2. Each CDR3 protein is one row after TCRdb ran MiXCR on the 5' RACE reads. The repertoire includes about 59,000 distinct CDR3 sequences, about 24% of them detected once, and about 4.9% sits in the top ten. The specimen sequenced was PBMCs. The source is a man between 60 and 70 years old with HTLV-1-associated myelopathy (HAM/TSP).

J is TRBJ2-5 and V is TRBV29-1; D may be TRBD2 (6 bases). The V and J ends lost 7 bases and 5 bases respectively, with 17 bases between them. This CDR3 has 13 amino acids. The germline gives CDR1 SQVTM, CDR2 ANQGSEA. In DNA, the CDR3 is TGCAGCGCCGACCCACTAGCTGGGGAGACCCAGTACTTC. Amino acids: CSADPLAGETQYF.

This clonotype showed up just a few times. The chain combines TRBV5-1 with TRBJ2-1; weak D call: TRBD2 (6 bases). V was cut by 2 bases and J by 10 bases, with 19 bases left in between. The CDR3 extends over 15 amino acids. Germline CDR1 reads SGHRS; CDR2 reads YFSETQ. The CDR3 nucleotides read TGCGCCAGCAGCTTAACTGTCGGGAGAGTCCAAGAGCAGTTCTTC. Protein sequence: CASSLTVGRVQEQFF.

The chain joins TRBV6-5 to TRBJ1-2; 7 bases map to TRBD1. CDR1 and CDR2 from the germline V gene are MNHEY and SVGAGI. V was pared by 8 bases and J by 4 bases, with 7 bases of the junction left unmatched. The CDR3 covers 13 residues. The CDR3 reads CASLGQRAYGYTF. As DNA, the CDR3 is TGTGCCAGCCTGGGACAGCGAGCCTATGGCTACACCTTC.